This T cell receptor beta chain was identified in a study of shared clonotypes between healthy human individuals. Method: immunoSEQ multiplex PCR; TCRdb's copy keeps in-frame clones and lacks some. The profile shows 700,000 to 950,000 clones, approximately 96% of them singletons. In the naive CD8 group, cells lacked CD45RO and were positively selected for CCR7, so terminally differentiated effector memory CD45RA+ cells were left out. Trimming stripped 5 bases from V and 2 bases from J, with 14 bases between. CDR1 is GTSNPN, CDR2 SVGIG, per germline (reference sequence). CDR3 length equals 14 residues.

The specimen was naive CD8+ T cells sorted from blood. The chain recombines TRBV30 with TRBJ2-3, with TRBD2 as a possible D gene (6 bases). The receptor comes from a man aged 25 to 40 in good health. The CDR3 here is CAWAGLPATDTQYF. In DNA, the CDR3 is TGTGCCTGGGCCGGACTACCCGCCACAGATACGCAGTATTTT.